This T cell receptor beta chain stems from a study of T cell responses to AZD1222 COVID-19 vaccine. Study-wide results and limits: All repertoire sampling was performed exclusively after the peak T cell response. Baseline seropositives among AZD1222 recipients totaled only six or seven. White British donors predominated, females outnumbered males, and clonal diversity was possibly underestimated.

Regarding this clone: Antigen: not known.

Some clones are missing from TCRdb's copy, which holds only in-frame ones; the method was immunoSEQ multiplex PCR. Here the sample spans approximately 150,000 clones, about 90% being singletons. The CDR3 contains 14 residues. Germline V gene sequence: CDR1 MNHNS, CDR2 SASEGT. The V gene lost 1 base and the J gene lost 4 bases, with 10 bases spanning the gap. The sample in question was peripheral blood, obtained 28 days after the second AZD1222 dose. This sequence was found in an adult who received the AZD1222 COVID-19 vaccine. The J gene is TRBJ2-5, the V gene TRBV6-1; the D gene is possibly TRBD2 (7 bases). CDR3 loop: CASSEGGGLETQYF. CDR3 bases: TGTGCCAGCAGTGAAGGGGGGGGGCTAGAGACCCAGTACTTC.